The 25 T cell receptor beta chains below were found in one sample sequenced in a study of human T cells and chemical hapten exposure. Using its own MiXCR run on the RACE reads, TCRdb lists one record per CDR3 protein. The sample records 150,000 to 200,000 distinct CDR3 sequences, about 14% being singletons. Time point: patch test 1, 2 weeks after DPC sensitization. Treatment indicated: therapeutic diphenylcyclopropenone sensitization with weekly scalp DPC. The sample here was whole blood, taken in connection with sensitization to the hapten diphenylcyclopropenone (DPC). All receptors come from a woman between 25 and 40 years old with alopecia areata. Some clones in this sample may be carry-over from other donors' samples.

The table lists this clonotype with a count of one. This chain connects TRBV28 to TRBJ1-2; 8 bases are a match to TRBD1. The germline CDR1 and CDR2 sequences are MDHEN and SYDVKM. There are 14 residues in the CDR3. V was pared by 5 bases and J by 8 bases, with 10 bases of the junction left unmatched. CDR3 sequence reads: CASSPRTGPGGYTF. CDR3 DNA sequence: TGTGCCAGCAGTCCCAGGACAGGGCCAGGGGGCTACACCTTC.

This clonotype occurred a few times. This rearrangement joins TRBV28 to TRBJ2-7; D is tentatively TRBD1 or TRBD2 (5 bases each). This CDR3 has 14 amino acids. Germline lookup yields CDR1 MDHEN and CDR2 SYDVKM. V shed 5 bases and J shed 3 bases, with 14 bases lying between them. CDR3 amino acids: CASSRTGRVYEQYF. The CDR3 DNA follows: TGTGCCAGCAGTCGAACGGGACGGGTCTACGAGCAGTACTTC.

The chain is built from TRBV11-2 and TRBJ2-2; D not resolved. Trimming took off 4 bases at V and 1 base at J, with 7 bases between the two ends. The CDR3 extends over 14 amino acids. CDR1 is SGHAT and CDR2 is FQNNGV in the germline V gene. DNA of the CDR3: TGTGCCAGCAGCTCGTCGGTGAACACCGGGGAGCTGTTTTTT. Translated: CASSSSVNTGELFF.

This clonotype was detected ten times or more. This chain joins TRBV6-2 or TRBV6-3 and TRBJ1-5; no firm D call. V lost 4 bases, J lost 4 bases, and 17 bases lay in between. Germline CDR1 reads MNHEY; CDR2 reads SVGEGT. CDR3 length equals 16 residues. CDR3 amino acids: CASSSVRTGRNQPQHF. In DNA, the CDR3 is TGTGCCAGCAGTTCGGTTAGGACCGGCAGGAATCAGCCCCAGCATTTT.

This clonotype has more than one count but fewer than ten. The chain joins TRBV29-1 to TRBJ2-7, with 9 bases matching TRBD1. Trimming took 4 bases from V and 6 from J; bases not matched to a gene: 4. CDR3 size: 12 residues. Per the germline V gene, CDR1 is SQVTM and CDR2 is ANQGSEA. DNA of the CDR3: TGCAGCGTTGGCGACAGGGGGTTCGAGCAGTACTTC. It encodes CSVGDRGFEQYF.

This clonotype was found a few times. This chain links TRBV29-1 with TRBJ2-1, with 9 bases aligning to TRBD2. The trim removed 1 base at V and 3 bases at J, leaving 7 bases unmatched. The V gene's germline CDR1 is SQVTM and CDR2 ANQGSEA. The CDR3 sequence is 16 residues long. CDR3 DNA sequence: TGCAGCGTTGAAGGAGTAGCGGGAGTGCTCTACAATGAGCAGTTCTTC. Encoded protein: CSVEGVAGVLYNEQFF.

There are a few counts of this clonotype. This rearrangement joins TRBV19 to TRBJ2-7; D is possibly TRBD1 (5 bases). CDR1 and CDR2 (germline): LNHDA, SQIVND (reference sequence). This CDR3 region has 13 residues. Trimming cost V 3 bases and J 8 bases, with 14 bases left between them. The CDR3 DNA sequence: TGTGCCAGTAGTATGACACCGCCGGACAAGCAGTACTTC. As protein: CASSMTPPDKQYF.

In this sample, this clonotype turned up a few times. V is TRBV12-3 or TRBV12-4 and J is TRBJ2-7, with 8 bases fitting TRBD1. Trimming took 3 bases from V and 6 from J; bases not matched to a gene: 4. The length of the CDR3 is 13 residues. The CDR3 protein is CASSFSDRAEQYF. The CDR3 region has the DNA TGTGCCAGCAGTTTTTCGGACAGGGCCGAGCAGTACTTC.

This clonotype occurred a few times. The CDR3 region has the DNA TGTGCCAGCGGGAAGACAGGGGCCGGTGAGCAGTTCTTC. Protein product: CASGKTGAGEQFF. The chain recombines TRBV7-9 with TRBJ2-1; 8 nucleotides align to TRBD1. The CDR3 is made up of 13 amino acids. The V and J ends lost 8 bases and 9 bases, in that order; junction bases with no gene match: 9. Germline CDR1 SEHNR, CDR2 FQNEAQ (reference sequence).

J is TRBJ2-7 and V is TRBV13, with D possibly being TRBD1 (6 bases). Trimming shortened V by 10 bases and J by 5 bases, and 18 bases separated the two germline ends. CDR3 size: 13 residues. Germline lookup yields CDR1 PRHDT and CDR2 FYEKMQ (reference sequence). CDR3 protein: CATRMGHRDEQYF. DNA for the CDR3: TGTGCCACCCGAATGGGACATCGGGACGAGCAGTACTTC.

The table lists this clonotype with many counts. The genes are TRBV20-1 and TRBJ2-3; TRBD2 agrees at 8 bases. This CDR3 contains 14 residues. The trim removed 6 bases at V and 3 bases at J, leaving 8 bases unmatched. Germline V gene sequence: CDR1 DFQATT, CDR2 SNEGSKA (reference sequence). CDR3 loop: CSAISGRGTDTQYF. The CDR3 DNA reads TGCAGTGCGATAAGCGGGAGAGGGACAGATACGCAGTATTTT.

This clonotype was seen a handful of times. V and J are TRBV7-2 and TRBJ1-1, with D possibly TRBD1 on 5 matching bases. The CDR3 is 15 residues long. CDR1 SGHTA and CDR2 FQGNSA come from the germline V gene. Trimming cost V 1 base and J 4 bases, with 13 bases left between them. The CDR3 reads CASSLGGGERTEAFF. In DNA, the CDR3 is TGTGCCAGCAGCTTAGGTGGGGGTGAGCGCACTGAAGCTTTCTTT.

This clonotype has a count of ten or more. The V call is TRBV5-1, the J call TRBJ2-3; TRBD1 matches at 9 bases. This CDR3 is 14 amino acids long. Trimming removed 4 bases from V and 3 bases from J; junction bases left unmatched: 3. Germline CDR1 SGHRS, CDR2 YFSETQ. The CDR3 DNA is TGCGCCAGCAGCCAGGGGACAGGGACAGATACGCAGTATTTT. Translating gives CASSQGTGTDTQYF.

This rearrangement joins TRBV18 to TRBJ2-1, with a tentative D call TRBD2 (6 bases). The CDR3 is made up of 12 amino acids. Per germline, CDR1 KGHSH and CDR2 LQKENI. V lost 0 bases to trimming and J lost 9 bases, with 6 bases between them. In nucleotides, the CDR3 is TGTGCCAGCTCACCACCGGGAGGTGAGCAGTTCTTC. Its translation is CASSPPGGEQFF.

The rearrangement joins TRBV10-3 to TRBJ2-7; either TRBD1 or TRBD2 may fit D (5 bases each). V was cut by 2 bases and J by 9 bases, with 20 bases left in between. Germline V gene data show CDR1 as ENHRY and CDR2 as SYGVKD. The CDR3 covers 15 residues. The CDR3 DNA sequence: TGTGCCATCAGTGAGACCTCGGGACCACCGCCCGGGCAGTACTTC. This sequence encodes CAISETSGPPPGQYF.

The V gene is TRBV7-2, the J gene TRBJ2-5, with TRBD2 matching over 8 bases. V lost 2 bases to trimming and J lost 4 bases; unmatched junction nucleotides: 9. CDR3 size: 16 residues. Germline V gives CDR1 SGHTA, CDR2 FQGNSA. The CDR3 bases are TGTGCCAGCAGCTTAAGCGGTAGCGGGGAGCTAGAGACCCAGTACTTC. Translated: CASSLSGSGELETQYF.

The table lists this clonotype with many counts. The V call is TRBV2, the J call TRBJ1-5; 9 positions agree with TRBD1. CDR1 SNHLY and CDR2 FYNNEI come from the germline V gene. CDR3 size: 16 residues. V trimming: 6 bases; J trimming: 3 bases; junction bases outside the gene matches: 9. CDR3 protein: CASSYGQGRVNQPQHF. DNA for the CDR3: TGTGCCAGCAGCTACGGACAGGGGCGGGTCAATCAGCCCCAGCATTTT.

This clonotype was found a few times. V and J are TRBV27 and TRBJ2-3; 9 bases line up with TRBD2. CDR1 is MNHEY, CDR2 SMNVEV, per germline (reference sequence). V shed 2 bases, J shed 1 base, and the junction held 4 bases outside the gene matches. CDR3 length equals 16 residues. The CDR3 spells CASSLGRTSGTDTQYF. In DNA, the CDR3 is TGTGCCAGCAGTTTAGGCCGGACTAGCGGCACAGATACGCAGTATTTT.

This clonotype was observed many times. The rearrangement uses TRBV6-2 or TRBV6-3 and TRBJ1-5, with 7 bases fitting TRBD1. The CDR3 spans 13 residues. With V trimmed by 6 bases and J by 5 bases, 4 bases remained unmatched. Germline values: CDR1 MNHEY, CDR2 SVGEGT. The CDR3 sequence: CASRRQGHQPQHF. CDR3 bases: TGTGCCAGCAGACGACAGGGTCATCAGCCCCAGCATTTT.

With regard to this clonotype: This clone may be a read error of a much larger clone one base away. V usage is TRBV5-4 and J usage is TRBJ1-1; 11 nucleotides line up with TRBD1. The CDR3 runs 14 residues. Germline CDR1 reads SGHNT; CDR2 reads YYREEE (reference sequence). The CDR3 reads CAGSSGQGVTEAFF. CDR3 nucleotide sequence: TGTGCCGGCAGCTCGGGACAGGGGGTGACTGAAGCTTTCTTT. The entire variable domain, with the rest obtained from reference TRBV5-4 and TRBJ1-1, is as follows: ETGVTQSPTHLIKTRGQQVTLRCSSQSGHNTVSWYQQALGQGPQFIFQYYREEENGRGNFPPRFSGLQFPNYSSELNVNALELDDSALYLCAGSSGQGVTEAFFGQGTRLTVV.

This clonotype was found many times. The V gene is TRBV29-1, the J gene TRBJ1-1; D unclear. Germline CDR1 reads SQVTM; CDR2 reads ANQGSEA. V was pared by 6 bases and J by 5 bases, with 16 bases between. This CDR3 contains 13 residues. This CDR3 reads CSVRGNPGTEAFF. CDR3 in DNA: TGCAGCGTCCGAGGGAATCCCGGGACTGAAGCTTTCTTT.

At least ten counts were recorded for this clonotype. The chain links TRBV4-2 to TRBJ2-1, with 8 bases fitting TRBD2. The CDR3 consists of 16 residues. The trim removed 1 base at V and 6 bases at J, leaving 8 bases unmatched. Germline values: CDR1 LGHNA, CDR2 YNFKEQ. The CDR3 nucleotides read TGTGCCAGCAGCCAAGCTGGGACTAGGCGGTCCAATGAGCAGTTCTTC. Translating gives CASSQAGTRRSNEQFF.

This clonotype was observed a handful of times. The DNA for the CDR3 is TGTGCCAGCAGAAAGGTGCCTGGGCAGGGTCGAAGAGAGACCCAGTACTTC. Translating it yields CASRKVPGQGRRETQYF. This chain joins TRBV28 and TRBJ2-5; a weak D match, TRBD1 (5 bases). The CDR3 length is 17 residues. The germline gives CDR1 MDHEN, CDR2 SYDVKM. V dropped 6 bases and J dropped 4 bases, with 24 bases sitting between them.

The chain is built from TRBV3-1 and TRBJ2-2, with D tentatively TRBD1 (6 bases). CDR3 size: 16 residues. CDR1 LGHDT and CDR2 YNNKEL come from the germline V gene (reference sequence). V was trimmed by 1 base and J by 4 bases, leaving 13 bases between them. CDR3 residues: CASSQGPRTVTGELFF. DNA for the CDR3: TGTGCCAGCAGCCAAGGCCCCCGGACAGTCACCGGGGAGCTGTTTTTT.

The genes are TRBV4-2 and TRBJ1-4; 12 bases are shared with TRBD1. The germline gives CDR1 LGHNA, CDR2 YNFKEQ. CDR3 length: 16 residues. V trimming: 5 bases; J trimming: 1 base; junction bases outside the gene matches: 2. The CDR3 nucleotides read TGTGCCAGCAGCGGGACAGGGGGCTTAACTAATGAAAAACTGTTTTTT. Amino acids: CASSGTGGLTNEKLFF.